This T cell receptor (beta chain) was found in a study of T cells of healthy individuals. MiXCR, applied by TCRdb to the 5' RACE reads, yields one record per CDR3 protein. The sample consists of fewer than 90,000 distinct CDR3 sequences, about 5% of them appearing once. The CDR3 extends over 16 amino acids. The V end lost 5 bases, the J end lost 3 bases, and 20 bases lay between the germline ends. Looked up from germline, CDR1 is SGHAT and CDR2 is FQNNGV. This clonotype appeared many times. This chain joins TRBV11-2 and TRBJ2-7, with D maybe TRBD1 (5 bases). The source is a female donor in good health. CDR3 amino acids: CASSPQGYGPRYEQYF. The CDR3 DNA follows: TGTGCCAGCAGCCCCCAGGGATACGGGCCGCGCTACGAGCAGTACTTC.